This T cell receptor beta chain is drawn from a study of blood T cell repertoires in COVID-19. Looking at the study overall: Specimens from acute and convalescent COVID-19 originated in the United States, Italy and Spain. Sources were T cells, B-cell-depleted T cells, or PBMCs; the material itself was cDNA or gDNA.

In the source study's methods: Researchers report that nucleated cell counts were estimated from reference gene primer amplification. TCRdb's copy holds only in-frame clones and misses some; the assay was immunoSEQ multiplex PCR. Clone size and V and J calls were adopted from that table, with D and trimming inferred from the DNA. This sample has some 240,000 clones, with roughly 80% found just once. The CDR3 length is 12 residues. Trimming pared 3 bases from V and 9 bases from J, leaving 14 bases between. CDR1 is DFQATT, CDR2 SNEGSKA, per germline (reference sequence). This clonotype was obtained from a woman of 80 years or more with acute or convalescent COVID-19. The sample comprised peripheral blood. The chain joins TRBV20-1 to TRBJ1-1; D gene uncertain. Written as DNA, the CDR3 is TGCAGTGCTAGTCAACTTAGTTATAAAGCTTTCTTT. It codes for CSASQLSYKAFF.